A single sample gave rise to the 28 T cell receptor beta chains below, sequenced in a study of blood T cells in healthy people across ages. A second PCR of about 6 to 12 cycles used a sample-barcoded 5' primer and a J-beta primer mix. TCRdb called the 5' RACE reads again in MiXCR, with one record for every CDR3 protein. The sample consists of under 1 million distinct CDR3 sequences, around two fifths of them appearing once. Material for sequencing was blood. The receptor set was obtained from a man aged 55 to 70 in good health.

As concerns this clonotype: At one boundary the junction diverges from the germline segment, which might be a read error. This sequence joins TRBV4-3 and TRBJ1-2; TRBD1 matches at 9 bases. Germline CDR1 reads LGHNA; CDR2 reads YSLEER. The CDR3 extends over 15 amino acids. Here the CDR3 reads CANSPEGTGTYGYTF. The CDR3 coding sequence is TGCGCCAACAGCCCCGAGGGGACAGGGACCTATGGCTACACCTTC.

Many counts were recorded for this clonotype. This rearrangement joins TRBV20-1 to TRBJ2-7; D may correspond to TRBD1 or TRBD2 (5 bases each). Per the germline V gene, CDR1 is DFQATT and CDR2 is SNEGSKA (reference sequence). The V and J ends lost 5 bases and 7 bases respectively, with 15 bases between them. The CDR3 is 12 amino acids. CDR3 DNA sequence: TGCAGTGCTCTCTTGGGACCTGGGGAGCAGTACTTC. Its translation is CSALLGPGEQYF.

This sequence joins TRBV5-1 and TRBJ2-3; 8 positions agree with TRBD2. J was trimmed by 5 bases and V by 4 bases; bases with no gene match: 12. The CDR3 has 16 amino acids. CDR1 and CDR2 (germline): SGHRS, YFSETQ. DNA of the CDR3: TGCGCCAGCAGCCTCCCGAGGGCGGGAGGAGAAGATACGCAGTATTTT. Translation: CASSLPRAGGEDTQYF.

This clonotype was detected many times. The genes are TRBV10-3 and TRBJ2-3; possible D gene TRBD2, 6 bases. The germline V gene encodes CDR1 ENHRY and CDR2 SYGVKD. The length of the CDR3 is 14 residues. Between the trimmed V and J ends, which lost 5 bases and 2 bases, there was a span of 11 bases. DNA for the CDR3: TGTGCCATCAGTCTTAGCGGTGTCACAGATACGCAGTATTTT. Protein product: CAISLSGVTDTQYF.

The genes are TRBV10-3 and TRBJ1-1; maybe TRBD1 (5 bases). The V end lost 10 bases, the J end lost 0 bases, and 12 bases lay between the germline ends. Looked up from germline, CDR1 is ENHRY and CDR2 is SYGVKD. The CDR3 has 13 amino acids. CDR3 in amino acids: CATGDGVNTEAFF. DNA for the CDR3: TGTGCCACGGGGGACGGAGTGAACACTGAAGCTTTCTTT.

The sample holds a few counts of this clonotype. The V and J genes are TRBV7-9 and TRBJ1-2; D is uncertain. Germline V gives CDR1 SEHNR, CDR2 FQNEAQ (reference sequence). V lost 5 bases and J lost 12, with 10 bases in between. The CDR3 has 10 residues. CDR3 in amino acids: CASSPRSDTF. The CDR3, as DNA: TGTGCCAGCAGCCCCAGGTCGGACACCTTC.

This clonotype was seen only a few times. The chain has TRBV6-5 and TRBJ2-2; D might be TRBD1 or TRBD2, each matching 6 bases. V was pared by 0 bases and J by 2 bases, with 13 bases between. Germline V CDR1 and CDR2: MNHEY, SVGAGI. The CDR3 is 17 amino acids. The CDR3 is CASSYSMTGLNTGELFF. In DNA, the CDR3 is TGTGCCAGCAGTTACTCCATGACAGGACTAAACACCGGGGAGCTGTTTTTT.

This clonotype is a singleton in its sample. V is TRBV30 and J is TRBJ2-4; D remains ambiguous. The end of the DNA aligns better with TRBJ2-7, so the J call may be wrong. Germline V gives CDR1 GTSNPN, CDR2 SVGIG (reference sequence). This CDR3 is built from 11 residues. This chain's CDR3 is CAWSENYEQYF. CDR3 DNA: TGTGCCTGGAGTGAAAATTACGAGCAGTACTTC.

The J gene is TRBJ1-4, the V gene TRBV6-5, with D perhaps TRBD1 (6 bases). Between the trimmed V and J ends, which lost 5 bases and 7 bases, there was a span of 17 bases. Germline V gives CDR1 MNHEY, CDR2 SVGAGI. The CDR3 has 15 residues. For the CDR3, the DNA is TGTGCCAGCAGTACCACAGGGTCCTGGGGTGAAAAACTGTTTTTT. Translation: CASSTTGSWGEKLFF.

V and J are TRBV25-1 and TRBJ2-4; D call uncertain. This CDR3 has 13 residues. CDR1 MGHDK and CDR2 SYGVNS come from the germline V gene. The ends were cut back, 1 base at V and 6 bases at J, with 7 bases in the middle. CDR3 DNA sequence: TGTGCCAGCAGTGAATCCGCCGTAAACATTCAGTACTTC. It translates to CASSESAVNIQYF.

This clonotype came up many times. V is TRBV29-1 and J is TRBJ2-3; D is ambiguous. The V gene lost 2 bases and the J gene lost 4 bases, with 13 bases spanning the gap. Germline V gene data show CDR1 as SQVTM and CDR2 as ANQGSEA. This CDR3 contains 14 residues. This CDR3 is CSVESASGSDTQYF. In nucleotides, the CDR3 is TGCAGCGTTGAATCAGCGTCAGGTTCAGATACGCAGTATTTT.

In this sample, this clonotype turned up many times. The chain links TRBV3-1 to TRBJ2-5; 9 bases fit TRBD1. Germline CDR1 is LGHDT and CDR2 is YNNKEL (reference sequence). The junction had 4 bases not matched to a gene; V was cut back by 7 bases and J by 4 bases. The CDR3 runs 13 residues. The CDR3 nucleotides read TGTGCCAGCAAGGAGACAGGGGGAGAGACCCAGTACTTC. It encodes CASKETGGETQYF.

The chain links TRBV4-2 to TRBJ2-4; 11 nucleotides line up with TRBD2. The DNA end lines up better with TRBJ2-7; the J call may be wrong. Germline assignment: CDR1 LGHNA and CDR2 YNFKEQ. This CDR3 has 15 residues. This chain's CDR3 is CASSQGLAGGDEQYF. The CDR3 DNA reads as TGTGCCAGCAGCCAAGGCCTAGCGGGGGGAGACGAGCAGTACTTC.

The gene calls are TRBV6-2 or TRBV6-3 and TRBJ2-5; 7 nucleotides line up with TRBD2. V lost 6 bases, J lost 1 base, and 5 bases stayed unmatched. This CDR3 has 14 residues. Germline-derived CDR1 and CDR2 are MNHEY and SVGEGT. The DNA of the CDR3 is TGTGCCAGCAGAACTCGGGGGGTCCAAGAGACCCAGTACTTC. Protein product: CASRTRGVQETQYF.

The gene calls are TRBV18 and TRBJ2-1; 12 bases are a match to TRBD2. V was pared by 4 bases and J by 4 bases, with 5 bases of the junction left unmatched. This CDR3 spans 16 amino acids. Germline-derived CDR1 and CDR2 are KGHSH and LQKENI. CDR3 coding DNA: TGTGCCAGCTCACGATTGACTAGCGGGGGATACAATGAGCAGTTCTTC. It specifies CASSRLTSGGYNEQFF.

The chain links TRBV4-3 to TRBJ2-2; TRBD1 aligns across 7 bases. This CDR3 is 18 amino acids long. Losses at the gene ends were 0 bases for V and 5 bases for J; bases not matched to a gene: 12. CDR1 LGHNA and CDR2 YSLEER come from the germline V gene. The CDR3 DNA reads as TGCGCCAGCAGCCAAGATCTCCGACAGGGTGTGAAGACCGGGGAGCTGTTTTTT. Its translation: CASSQDLRQGVKTGELFF.

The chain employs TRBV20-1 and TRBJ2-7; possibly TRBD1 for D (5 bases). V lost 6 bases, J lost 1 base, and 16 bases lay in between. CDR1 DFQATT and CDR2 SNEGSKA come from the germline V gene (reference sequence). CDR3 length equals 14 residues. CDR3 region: CSAESRQGSYEQYF. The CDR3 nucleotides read TGCAGTGCCGAAAGCAGGCAGGGATCCTACGAGCAGTACTTC.

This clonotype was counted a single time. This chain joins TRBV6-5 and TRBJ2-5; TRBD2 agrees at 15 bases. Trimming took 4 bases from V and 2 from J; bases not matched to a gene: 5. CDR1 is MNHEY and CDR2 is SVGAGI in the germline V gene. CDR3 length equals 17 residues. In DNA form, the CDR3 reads TGTGCCAGCAGTTCTGGACTAGCGGGGGGGAATCAAGAGACCCAGTACTTC. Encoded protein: CASSSGLAGGNQETQYF.

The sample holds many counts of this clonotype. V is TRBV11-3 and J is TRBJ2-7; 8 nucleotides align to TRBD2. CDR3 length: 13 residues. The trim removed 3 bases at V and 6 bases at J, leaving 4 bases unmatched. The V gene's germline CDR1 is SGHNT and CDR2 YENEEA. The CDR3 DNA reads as TGTGCCAGCAGCTTCGGGAGGGGTGTCGAGCAGTACTTC. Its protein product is CASSFGRGVEQYF.

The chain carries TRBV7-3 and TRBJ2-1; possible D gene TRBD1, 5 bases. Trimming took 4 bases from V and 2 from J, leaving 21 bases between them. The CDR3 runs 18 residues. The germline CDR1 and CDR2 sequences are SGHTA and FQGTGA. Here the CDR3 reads CASSSDPPGFGTYNEQFF. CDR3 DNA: TGTGCCAGCAGCTCAGACCCGCCAGGGTTTGGGACCTACAATGAGCAGTTCTTC.

Here the CDR3 reads CASNYGKERGYTF. The CDR3 coding sequence is TGTGCCAGCAACTACGGCAAGGAACGTGGCTACACCTTC. The chain is built from TRBV2 and TRBJ1-2; D not resolved. Deletions cut 7 bases from V and 7 bases from J, with 16 bases between. Germline loops: CDR1 SNHLY, CDR2 FYNNEI. This CDR3 region has 13 residues.

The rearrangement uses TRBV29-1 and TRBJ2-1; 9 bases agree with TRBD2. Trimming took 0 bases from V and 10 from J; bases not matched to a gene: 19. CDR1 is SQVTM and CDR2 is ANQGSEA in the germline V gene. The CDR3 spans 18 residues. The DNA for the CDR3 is TGCAGCGTTGAAGACCCACTAGAGGAGGAGCGGGGGGTTGGGGAGCAGTTCTTC. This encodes CSVEDPLEEERGVGEQFF.

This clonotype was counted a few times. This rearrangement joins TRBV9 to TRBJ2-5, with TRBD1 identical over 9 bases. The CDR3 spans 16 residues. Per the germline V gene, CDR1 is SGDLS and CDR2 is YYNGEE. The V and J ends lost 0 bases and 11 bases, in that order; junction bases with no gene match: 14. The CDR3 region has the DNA TGTGCCAGCAGCGTAGATTCACAGGGGGCGGGTAATGAGCAGTACTTC. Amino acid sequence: CASSVDSQGAGNEQYF.

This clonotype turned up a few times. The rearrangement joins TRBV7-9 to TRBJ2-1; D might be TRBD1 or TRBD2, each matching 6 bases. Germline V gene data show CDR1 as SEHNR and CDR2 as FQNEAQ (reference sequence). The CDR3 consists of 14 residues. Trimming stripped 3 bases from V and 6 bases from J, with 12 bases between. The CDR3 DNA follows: TGTGCCAGCAGCTTCCCGGGGGCGGGCAATGAGCAGTTCTTC. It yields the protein CASSFPGAGNEQFF. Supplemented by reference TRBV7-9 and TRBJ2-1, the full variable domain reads DTGVSQNPRHKITKRGQNVTFRCDPISEHNRLYWYRQTLGQGPEFLTYFQNEAQLEKSRLLSDRFSAERPKGSFSTLEIQRTEQGDSAMYLCASSFPGAGNEQFFGPGTRLTVL.

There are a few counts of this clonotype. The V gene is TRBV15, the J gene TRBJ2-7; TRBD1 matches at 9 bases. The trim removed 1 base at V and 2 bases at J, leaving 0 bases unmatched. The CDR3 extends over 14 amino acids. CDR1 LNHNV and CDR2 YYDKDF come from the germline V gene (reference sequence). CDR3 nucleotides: TGTGCCACCAGCAGAGGACAGGGGGCCTACGAGCAGTACTTC. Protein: CATSRGQGAYEQYF.

CDR3 loop: CASRTQGPNEQYF. The CDR3 nucleotides are TGTGCCAGCAGGACACAGGGGCCCAATGAGCAGTACTTC. This sequence joins TRBV12-3 or TRBV12-4 and TRBJ2-1; 7 bases fit TRBD1. The last part of the DNA fits TRBJ2-7 better; the J call may be wrong. This CDR3 is built from 13 residues.

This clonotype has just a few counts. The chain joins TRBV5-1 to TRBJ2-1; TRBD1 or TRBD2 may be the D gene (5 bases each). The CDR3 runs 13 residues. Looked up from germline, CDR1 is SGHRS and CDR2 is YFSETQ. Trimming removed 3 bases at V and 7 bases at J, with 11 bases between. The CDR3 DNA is TGCGCCAGCAGCTACGGGACCCAGAATGAGCAGTTCTTC. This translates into CASSYGTQNEQFF.

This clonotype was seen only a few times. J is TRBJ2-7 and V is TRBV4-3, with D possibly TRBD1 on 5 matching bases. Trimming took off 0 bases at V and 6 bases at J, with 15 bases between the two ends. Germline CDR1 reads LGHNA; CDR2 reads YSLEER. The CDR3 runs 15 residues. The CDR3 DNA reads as TGCGCCAGCAGCCAAGATTTAGGGGCGAAGGGCGAGCAGTACTTC. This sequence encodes CASSQDLGAKGEQYF.